Listed below are T cell receptor beta chains from one sample, sequenced in a study of T cells in Graves' hyperthyroidism and ophthalmopathy. TCRdb ran MiXCR on the multiplex PCR reads and lists one entry per CDR3 protein. This table holds approximately 300,000 distinct CDR3 sequences, around 15% found once. Specimen: blood. These receptors came from a woman aged 55-69 years with Graves' ophthalmopathy. The CDR3 runs from the conserved cysteine through the conserved F or W. A D gene is named only where the DNA matches it firmly. Only some rows state a clone size, as once, few, many or a class for expanded clones.

j_call clone_size v_call d_call cdr3_length cdr3_nt cdr3_aa
TRBJ2-1 many TRBV20-1 TRBD1 15 TGCAGTGCTAGAGTGACAGGGACACCTTCGGGTGAGCAGTTCTTC CSARVTGTPSGEQFF
TRBJ1-1 many TRBV27 TRBD1 14 TGTGCCAGCAGTTTATCGGGACAGGGGTGGGAAGCTTTCTTT CASSLSGQGWEAFF
TRBJ2-3 many TRBV5-1 TRBD2 16 TGCGCCAGCAGCTTCGCCCCAGCGGGGGGCGGGAATACGCAGTATTTT CASSFAPAGGGNTQYF
TRBJ2-5 NA TRBV29-1 NA 13 TGCAGCGTTTTTGCTGCCGACCAAGAGACCCAGTACTTC CSVFAADQETQYF
TRBJ2-7 few TRBV4-2 TRBD1 18 TGTGCCAGCAGCCAAGACACTTCACGACAGGGGGCAACCTACGAGCAGTACTTC CASSQDTSRQGATYEQYF
TRBJ1-2 few TRBV7-9 NA 13 TGTGCCAGCAGCTTATCTGACACAAATGGCTACACCTTC CASSLSDTNGYTF
TRBJ1-4 NA TRBV3-1 NA 15 TGTGCCAGCAGCCCTTCGGGCAGGGCGGGTGAAAAACTGTTTTTT CASSPSGRAGEKLFF
TRBJ2-4 few TRBV11-2 NA 16 TGTGCCAGCAGCCCCGGGCCCCGATTAGCCAAAAACATTCAGTACTTC CASSPGPRLAKNIQYF
TRBJ1-5 few TRBV5-6 NA 12 TGTGCCAGCAGCTTGTGGGACCAGCCCCAGCATTTT CASSLWDQPQHF
TRBJ2-1 NA TRBV12-3/TRBV12-4 NA 13 TGTGCCAGCAGTTTTGGTATTAAGAGTGAGCAGTTCTTC CASSFGIKSEQFF
TRBJ1-2 many TRBV5-1 NA 15 TGCGCCAGCAGTCCCTTAGGGGGGCGCGGCTATGGCTACACCTTC CASSPLGGRGYGYTF
TRBJ2-5 few TRBV11-3 NA 15 TGTGCCAGCAGCTTAGGGACCCAGGTCGTCGAGACCCAGTACTTC CASSLGTQVVETQYF
TRBJ2-7 many TRBV5-1 NA 13 TGCGCCAGATCAAAGCCAGGGCCCTACGAGCAGTACTTC CARSKPGPYEQYF
TRBJ1-1 many TRBV7-2 NA 12 TGTGCCAGCAGCCTTTGGGGGGGGATACCTTTCTTT CASSLWGGIPFF
TRBJ1-2 NA TRBV10-3 TRBD1 14 TGTGCCATCAACCCGGGACAGGGAGGGGATGGCTACACCTTC CAINPGQGGDGYTF
TRBJ2-7 few TRBV4-2 NA 15 TGTGCCAGCAGCCAAGGCCAACGGGGTTATGGCGAGCAGTACTTC CASSQGQRGYGEQYF
TRBJ2-1 medium-sized TRBV28 TRBD2 21 TGTGCCAGCAGCCGACGAATGGGGCGGGAGGGCCCTCTACTCTCCTACAATGAGCAGTTCTTC CASSRRMGREGPLLSYNEQFF
TRBJ2-2 NA TRBV11-2 NA 16 TGTGCCAGCAGCTCCAGTGGGGCTAGCGTGGCCGGGGAGCTGTTTTTT CASSSSGASVAGELFF
TRBJ2-3 many TRBV7-3 NA 12 TGTGCCAGCAGCTCGACCACAGATACGCAGTATTTT CASSSTTDTQYF
TRBJ2-3 many TRBV27 NA 15 TGTGCCAGCAGAACCCTTTTGAGTTCCCCAGATACGCAGTATTTT CASRTLLSSPDTQYF
TRBJ2-1 many TRBV3-1 TRBD2 15 TGTGCCTCAGCAGCGTGGCTAGCGGGAGTATCTGAGCAGTTCTTC CASAAWLAGVSEQFF
TRBJ1-2 NA TRBV9 TRBD1 15 TGTGCCAGCAGCTCCCGGACAGGTACCAACTATGGCTACACCTTC CASSSRTGTNYGYTF
TRBJ2-7 few TRBV6-2/TRBV6-3 TRBD1 14 TGTGCCAGCAGGAAAACCGGGACAGCCTACGAGCAGTACTTC CASRKTGTAYEQYF
TRBJ1-1 many TRBV6-5 NA 15 TGTGCCAGCAGTTACCCGGACAGTACGGGGGAGCCAGCTTTCTTT CASSYPDSTGEPAFF
TRBJ2-5 many TRBV5-5 NA 11 TGTGCCAGCAGCTTAATGAGGGAGGTGTACTTC CASSLMREVYF
TRBJ2-7 NA TRBV4-3 NA 15 TGCGCCAGCAGCCAATCCCCGGGCAAACCTTACAGACAGTACTTC CASSQSPGKPYRQYF
TRBJ1-1 many TRBV4-2 TRBD1 17 TGTGCCAGCAGCCAAGTCGCAGGGGGAATGAGCGGCACTGAAGCTTTCTTT CASSQVAGGMSGTEAFF
TRBJ2-1 NA TRBV4-1 TRBD2 15 TGCGCCAGCAGGGTCGGACTAGCGGGATCGAATGAGCAGTTCTTC CASRVGLAGSNEQFF
TRBJ2-7 many TRBV12-3/TRBV12-4 NA 15 TGTGCCAACGCTCCCTGCCCGGCGGGATTGGGGGAGCAGTACTTC CANAPCPAGLGEQYF
TRBJ2-2 NA TRBV6-2/TRBV6-3 NA 14 TGTGCCAGCAGTAAAGGAGGGCACACCGGGGAGCTGTTTTTT CASSKGGHTGELFF
TRBJ1-5 many TRBV24-1 NA 13 TGTGCCACCAGTGTACAGGGCGATCAGCCCCAGCATTTT CATSVQGDQPQHF
TRBJ2-7 many TRBV28 TRBD2 16 TGTGCCATCCAAGGACTAGCGGGAGGTAGTCACTACGAGCAGTACTTC CAIQGLAGGSHYEQYF
TRBJ2-1 NA TRBV7-3 TRBD2 16 TGTGCCAGCAGCGGGGGGGGAGGACTAGCGGGCAATGAGCAGTTCTTC CASSGGGGLAGNEQFF
TRBJ2-7 many TRBV28 TRBD1 14 TGTGCCAGCACCACGGACAGGCCGGCCTACGAGCAGTACTTC CASTTDRPAYEQYF
TRBJ2-2 many TRBV11-2 TRBD1 15 TGTGCCAGCAGCTTAGGATACAGGGGCACCGGGGAGCTGTTTTTT CASSLGYRGTGELFF
TRBJ1-6 many TRBV5-1 NA 17 TGCGCCAGCAGCTTCGGATCTCTTAGCTCCTATAATTCACCCCTCCACTTT CASSFGSLSSYNSPLHF
TRBJ1-5 many TRBV11-2 NA 14 TGTGCCAGCTCACTCGCAGGAGGCAATCAGCCCCAGCATTTT CASSLAGGNQPQHF
TRBJ2-3 NA TRBV28 NA 14 TGTGCCAGCAGTTTCACTGACACCACAGATACGCAGTATTTT CASSFTDTTDTQYF
TRBJ2-2 NA TRBV20-1 NA 13 TGCAGTGCCCAAAGACAGGCCACCGGGGAGCTGTTTTTT CSAQRQATGELFF
TRBJ2-1 few TRBV30 TRBD2 16 TGTGCCTGGAGTAGTAGGAGCGGGAGGGCCCTCAATGAGCAGTTCTTC CAWSSRSGRALNEQFF
TRBJ2-2 few TRBV20-1 NA 16 TGCAGTGCTCTAAGGACAGCGCCCGTAGACACCGGGGAGCTGTTTTTT CSALRTAPVDTGELFF
TRBJ2-2 few TRBV7-3 NA 20 TGTGCCAGCAGCTTAACTGCTAGGGGTCCCCTCACCTTCAACACCGGGGAGCTGTTTTTT CASSLTARGPLTFNTGELFF
TRBJ2-1 NA TRBV4-3 TRBD2 17 TGCGCCAGCAGCCCTACTAGCGGGAGGGCCACCTACAATGAGCAGTTCTTC CASSPTSGRATYNEQFF
TRBJ1-6 NA TRBV29-1 NA 13 TGCAGCGCCCGGACGGGAGATAATTCACCCCTCCACTTT CSARTGDNSPLHF
TRBJ1-1 many TRBV29-1 NA 11 TGCAGCGTTACCCTTGACCGGGTAGCTTTCTTT CSVTLDRVAFF
TRBJ2-7 many TRBV6-5 NA 15 TGTGCCAGCAGTTACAGATCCCAGGGAACCTACGAGCAGTACTTC CASSYRSQGTYEQYF
TRBJ2-5 NA TRBV7-2 NA 13 TGTGCCAGCAGCTCAAGGGGGGGGGGGACCCAGTACTTC CASSSRGGGTQYF
TRBJ2-3 many TRBV9 TRBD2 14 TGTGCCAGCAGCGTAGTTAGCGGGAGCGATACGCAGTATTTT CASSVVSGSDTQYF
TRBJ2-7 many TRBV6-2/TRBV6-3 NA 14 TGTGCCAGCAGTTACTTCGGTGATCCCTACGAGCAGTACTTC CASSYFGDPYEQYF
TRBJ2-7 NA TRBV20-1 NA 14 TGCAGTGGGTTGAGGGACACACGCTCCTACGAGCAGTACTTC CSGLRDTRSYEQYF
TRBJ1-1 many TRBV5-1 NA 14 TGCGCCAGCAGCTTGTCCGCCTCAAACACTGAAGCTTTCTTT CASSLSASNTEAFF
TRBJ2-7 NA TRBV5-4 NA 16 TGTGCCAGCAGCCCCGACGGAGGGGCAAGCTCCTACGAGCAGTACTTC CASSPDGGASSYEQYF
TRBJ1-1 many TRBV27 TRBD1 19 TGTGCCAGCAGTTTAGGATTAGGTCGCCGTCAGGGGGCAAGAACTGAAGCTTTCTTT CASSLGLGRRQGARTEAFF
TRBJ2-3 many TRBV12-3/TRBV12-4 NA 12 TGTGCCAGCAGTATCCCCACAGATACGCAGTATTTT CASSIPTDTQYF
TRBJ1-1 many TRBV7-9 NA 14 TGTGCCAGCAGCTTAGAGACCCGAGGCACTGAAGCTTTCTTT CASSLETRGTEAFF
TRBJ1-1 many TRBV7-2 TRBD1 19 TGTGCCAGCAGCCGGCGAGGGACAGTGGGACCCCTTAGGAACACTGAAGCTTTCTTT CASSRRGTVGPLRNTEAFF
TRBJ2-1 many TRBV2 NA 14 TGTGCCACCAGGGGAGGGGGCCTTTACAATGAGCAGTTCTTC CATRGGGLYNEQFF